The 7 T cell receptor beta chains given below trace back to one sample, sequenced in a study of control samples from healthy donors and cancer patients. TCRdb's table, derived via immunoSEQ multiplex PCR, lists solely in-frame clones and lacks some. Seen here are roughly 150,000 clones, about 94% observed once, and the top ten hold approximately 0.7%. Sequenced input: blood. The source is a woman in her 30s in good health.

The chain couples TRBV14 to TRBJ2-4; TRBD2 matches 8 bases. This CDR3 contains 17 residues. Per germline, CDR1 SGHDN and CDR2 FVKESK. The trim removed 4 bases at V and 2 bases at J, leaving 10 bases unmatched. CDR3 sequence (DNA): TGTGCCAGCAGCCGGCAAGCGGGAGTCGGGACCAAAAACATTCAGTACTTC. This translates into CASSRQAGVGTKNIQYF. Filled out from reference TRBV14 and TRBJ2-4, the complete variable domain reads EAGVTQFPSHSVIEKGQTVTLRCDPISGHDNLYWYRRVMGKEIKFLLHFVKESKQDESGMPNNRFLAERTGGTYSTLKVQPAELEDSGVYFCASSRQAGVGTKNIQYFGAGTRLSVL.

V usage is TRBV30 and J usage is TRBJ2-3; 9 bases align to TRBD2. CDR3 length equals 14 residues. Germline trimming cut 4 bases from V and 5 bases from J; bases unmatched to any gene: 7. CDR1 GTSNPN and CDR2 SVGIG come from the germline V gene (reference sequence). CDR3 DNA sequence: TGTGCCTGGACTGGCGGGAGGGGTGGAGATACGCAGTATTTT. It specifies CAWTGGRGGDTQYF.

The CDR3 DNA reads TGTGCCAGCAGCCCTTCTCTAGCGGGAGGGGGAGAGACCCAGTACTTC. It is translated as CASSPSLAGGGETQYF. This rearrangement joins TRBV11-2 to TRBJ2-5, with TRBD2 identical over 12 bases. This CDR3 spans 16 amino acids. The germline V gene has CDR1 SGHAT and CDR2 FQNNGV. V dropped 5 bases and J dropped 4; count of bases not matched to a gene: 8.

This chain links TRBV25-1 with TRBJ2-1; D might be TRBD2 (5 bases). Germline loops: CDR1 MGHDK, CDR2 SYGVNS. There are 14 residues in the CDR3. Trimming took off 5 bases at V and 3 bases at J, with 11 bases between the two ends. The CDR3 DNA is TGTGCCAGCAGTCTAGCTGGGGACTACAATGAGCAGTTCTTC. It specifies CASSLAGDYNEQFF.

The J gene is TRBJ1-2, the V gene TRBV15; 9 bases agree with TRBD1. Germline V gene lookup returns CDR1 LNHNV and CDR2 YYDKDF (reference sequence). CDR3 length: 18 residues. The trim removed 1 base at V and 5 bases at J, leaving 14 bases unmatched. The CDR3 is CATSRGGGGQGGGYGYTF. The CDR3 DNA sequence: TGTGCCACCAGCAGAGGAGGGGGGGGACAGGGTGGAGGGTATGGCTACACCTTC. Full variable domain (outside the CDR3, taken from reference TRBV15 and TRBJ1-2): DAMVIQNPRYQVTQFGKPVTLSCSQTLNHNVMYWYQQKSSQAPKLLFHYYDKDFNNEADTPDNFQSRRPNTSFCFLDIRSPGLGDTAMYLCATSRGGGGQGGGYGYTFGSGTRLTVV.

The gene calls are TRBV5-1 and TRBJ2-7; the D is unclear. Trimming took 0 bases from V and 3 from J, leaving 7 bases between them. The CDR3 is made up of 13 amino acids. Germline V CDR1 and CDR2: SGHRS, YFSETQ. The CDR3, as DNA: TGCGCCAGCAGCTTGGATCAGTTCTACGAGCAGTACTTC. This sequence encodes CASSLDQFYEQYF.

The chain has TRBV2 and TRBJ1-5; 7 positions match TRBD1. The CDR3 covers 14 residues. V trimming: 8 bases; J trimming: 6 bases; junction bases outside the gene matches: 10. CDR1 and CDR2 (germline): SNHLY, FYNNEI. The CDR3: CASRGDRVSQPQHF. CDR3 coding DNA: TGTGCCAGCCGGGGCGACAGGGTGAGTCAGCCCCAGCATTTT.